This T cell receptor beta chain was sequenced during a study of radiotherapy plus CTLA-4 blockade in lung cancer. The overall study: Among all patients, about 19% showed objective responses, while about 30% had disease control.

Method: immunoSEQ multiplex PCR; TCRdb's copy keeps in-frame clones and lacks some. The sample gives about 110,000 clones, roughly 86% of which show up once; 3% to 4% is in the top ten. Study-wide points: Among reported predictors of response, early blood T cell clone dynamics with interferon-beta performed best. Subsequent to radiotherapy plus ipilimumab, tumor-derived TCR clones underwent expansion in blood.

As regards this clone: Its antigen is not known.

In chemo-refractory metastatic non-small-cell lung cancer, patients got ipilimumab CTLA-4 blockade together with focal radiation. The V end lost 2 bases, the J end lost 2 bases, and 7 bases lay between the germline ends. Per germline, CDR1 GTSNPN and CDR2 SVGIG (reference sequence). CDR3 length: 13 amino acids. This receptor was obtained from a human donor with non-small cell lung cancer that progressed on radiotherapy plus ipilimumab. Some clones in this sample may be carry-over from other donors' samples. V gene TRBV30 combines with J gene TRBJ1-5; D unclear. Here the sequenced sample was peripheral blood, taken from a patient treated with radiotherapy plus ipilimumab. In DNA, the CDR3 is TGTGCCTGGAGTTACAAGGGCAATCAGCCCCAGCATTTT. Encoded protein: CAWSYKGNQPQHF.